This T cell receptor beta chain was captured in a study of T cell repertoires in cytomegalovirus infection. Via MiXCR, TCRdb re-called the reads, giving one row per CDR3 protein. This repertoire shows approximately 120,000 distinct CDR3 sequences, about 32% found once; its top ten account for roughly 58%. Notes on this clonotype: The antigen remains undetermined.

The sequence came from a human donor in good health (CMV status not recorded). Some clones in this sample may be carry-over from other donors' samples. Specimen: CD8+ T cells from cultured PBMCs, collected from culture after CMV antigen stimulation.

CDR3 bases: TGTGCCAGCAGCTTAGGAGGGGTTAAAGCTTTCTTT. Translated: CASSLGGVKAFF. The chain employs TRBV7-2 and TRBJ1-1; tentatively, D is TRBD1 (5 bases). CDR1 and CDR2 from the germline V gene are SGHTA and FQGNSA. Trimming removed 1 base from V and 9 bases from J, with 9 bases in between. CDR3 size: 12 residues.